One T cell receptor beta chain is described in this entry. Its antigen is undetermined. The CDR3 is 13 residues long. Trimming cost V 0 bases and J 2 bases, with 5 bases left between them. Germline V gives CDR1 SGDLS, CDR2 YYNGEE. Clones were read by immunoSEQ multiplex PCR, and TCRdb kept only the in-frame ones, dropping some. Of roughly 100,000 clones in the sample, 70% to 90% were seen once. This specimen belongs to a study of T cell responses to AZD1222 COVID-19 vaccine. Regarding the study as a whole: Increased Spike-specific TCR breadth and depth were observed after two AZD1222 doses. Nearly half of the spike-specific TCRs reportedly recognize variant regions that carry no mutations. Donors were largely white British and mainly female; clonal diversity was possibly underestimated.

The J gene is TRBJ1-2, the V gene TRBV9; the D gene is possibly TRBD1 (5 bases). This TCR derives from an adult who received the AZD1222 COVID-19 vaccine. The sample in question was peripheral blood, obtained 28 days after the second AZD1222 dose. The CDR3 region is CASSVGQNYGYTF. CDR3 nucleotides: TGTGCCAGCAGCGTAGGACAGAACTATGGCTACACCTTC.